This TCR beta chain was profiled in a study of blood T cells in healthy people across ages. Study results and caveats: Conclusively comparing naive with antigen-experienced cells was impossible with unsorted PBMCs. TCR beta diversity was tightly associated with the proportion of naive T cells.

V lost 4 bases, J lost 7 bases, and 11 bases lay in between. Per germline, CDR1 MGHRA and CDR2 YSYEKL. There are 13 residues in the CDR3. This clonotype has a single count. Its antigen is currently unknown. PCR was performed a second time for about 6 to 12 cycles using a sample-barcoded 5' primer and a J-beta primer mix. TCRdb re-derived calls from the 5' RACE reads in MiXCR, one entry per CDR3 protein. The table includes approximately 680,000 distinct CDR3 sequences, about 32% detected once. The sequence derives from a woman older than 75 in good health. The source material was blood. This chain uses TRBV4-1 with TRBJ2-1; D remains unclear. The CDR3 bases are TGCGCCAGCAGCCCTAGGGCTAGGAATGAGCAGTTCTTC. As protein: CASSPRARNEQFF.